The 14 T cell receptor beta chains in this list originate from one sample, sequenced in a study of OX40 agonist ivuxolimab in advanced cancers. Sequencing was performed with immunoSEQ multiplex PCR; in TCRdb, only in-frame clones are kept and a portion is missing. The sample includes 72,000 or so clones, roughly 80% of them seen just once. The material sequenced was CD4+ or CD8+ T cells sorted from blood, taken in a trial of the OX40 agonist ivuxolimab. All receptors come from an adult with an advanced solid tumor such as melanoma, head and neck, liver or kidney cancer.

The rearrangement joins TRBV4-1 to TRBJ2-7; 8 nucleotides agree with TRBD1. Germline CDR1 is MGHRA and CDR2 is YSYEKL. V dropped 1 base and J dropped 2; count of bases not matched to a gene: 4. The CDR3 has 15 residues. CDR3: CASSQVGTGPYEQYF. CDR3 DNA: TGCGCCAGCAGCCAAGTTGGGACAGGACCCTACGAGCAGTACTTC.

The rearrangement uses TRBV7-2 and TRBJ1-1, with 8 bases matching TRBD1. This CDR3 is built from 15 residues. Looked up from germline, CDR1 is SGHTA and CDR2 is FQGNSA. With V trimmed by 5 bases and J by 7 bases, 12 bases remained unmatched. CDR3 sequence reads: CASSLTGTGEIEAFF. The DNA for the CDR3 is TGTGCCAGCAGCCTAACCGGGACAGGAGAAATTGAAGCTTTCTTT.

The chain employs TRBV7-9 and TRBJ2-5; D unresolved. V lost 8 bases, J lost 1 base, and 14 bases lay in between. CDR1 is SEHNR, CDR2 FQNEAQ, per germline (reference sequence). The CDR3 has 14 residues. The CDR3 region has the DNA TGTGCCAGCGAAACGGCAGAAATCCAAGAGACCCAGTACTTC. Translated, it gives CASETAEIQETQYF.

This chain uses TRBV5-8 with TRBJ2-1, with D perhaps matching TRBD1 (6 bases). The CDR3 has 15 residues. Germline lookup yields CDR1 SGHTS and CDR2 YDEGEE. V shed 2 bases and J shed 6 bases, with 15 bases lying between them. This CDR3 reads CASSLQGFMVNEQFF. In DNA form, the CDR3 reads TGTGCCAGCAGCTTACAGGGTTTTATGGTCAATGAGCAGTTCTTC.

CDR3 in amino acids: CASSLASGTSTDTQYF. In DNA, the CDR3 is TGTGCCAGCAGCTTGGCTAGCGGAACTAGCACAGATACGCAGTATTTT. The chain uses TRBV7-6 and TRBJ2-3; 7 bases line up with TRBD2. Germline V lookup: CDR1 SGHVS, CDR2 FNYEAQ. V lost 3 bases, J lost 0 bases, and 6 bases stayed unmatched. This CDR3 is built from 16 residues.

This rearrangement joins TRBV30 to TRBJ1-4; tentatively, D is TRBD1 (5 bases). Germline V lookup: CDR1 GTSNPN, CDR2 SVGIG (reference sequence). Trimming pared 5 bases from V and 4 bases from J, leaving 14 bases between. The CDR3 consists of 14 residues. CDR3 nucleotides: TGTGCCTGGTCTCAGGGTGGGAGTAATGAAAAACTGTTTTTT. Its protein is CAWSQGGSNEKLFF.

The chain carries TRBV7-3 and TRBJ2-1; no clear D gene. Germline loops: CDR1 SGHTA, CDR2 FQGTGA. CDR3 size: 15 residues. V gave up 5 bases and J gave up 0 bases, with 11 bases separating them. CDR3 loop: CASSQALSSYNEQFF. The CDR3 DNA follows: TGTGCCAGCAGCCAAGCGCTGAGCTCCTACAATGAGCAGTTCTTC.

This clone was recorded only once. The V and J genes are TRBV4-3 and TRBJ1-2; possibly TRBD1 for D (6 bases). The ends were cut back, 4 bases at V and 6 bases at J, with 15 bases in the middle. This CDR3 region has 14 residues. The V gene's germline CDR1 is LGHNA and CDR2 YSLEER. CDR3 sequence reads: CASSLLRGADGYTF. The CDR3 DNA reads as TGCGCCAGCAGCCTTCTAAGGGGGGCGGATGGCTACACCTTC.

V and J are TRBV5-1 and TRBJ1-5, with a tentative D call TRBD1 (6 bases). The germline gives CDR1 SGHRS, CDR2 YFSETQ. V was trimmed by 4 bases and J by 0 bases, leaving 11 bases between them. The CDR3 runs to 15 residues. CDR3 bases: TGCGCCAGCAGCCCAGGGACAAATAGCAATCAGCCCCAGCATTTT. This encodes CASSPGTNSNQPQHF.

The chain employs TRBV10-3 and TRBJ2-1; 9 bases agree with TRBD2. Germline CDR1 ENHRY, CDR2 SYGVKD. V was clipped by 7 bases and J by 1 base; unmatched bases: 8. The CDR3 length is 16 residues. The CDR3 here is CAITNPLAGSYNEQFF. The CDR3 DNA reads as TGTGCCATCACCAACCCCCTAGCGGGGTCCTACAATGAGCAGTTCTTC.

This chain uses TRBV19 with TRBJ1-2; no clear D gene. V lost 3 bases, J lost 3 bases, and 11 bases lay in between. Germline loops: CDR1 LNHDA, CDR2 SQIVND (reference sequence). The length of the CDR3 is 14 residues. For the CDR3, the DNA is TGTGCCAGTAGTATCGGCCAGCTCTACTATGGCTACACCTTC. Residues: CASSIGQLYYGYTF. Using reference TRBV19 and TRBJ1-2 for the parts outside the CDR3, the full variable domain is DGGITQSPKYLFRKEGQNVTLSCEQNLNHDAMYWYRQDPGQGLRLIYYSQIVNDFQKGDIAEGYSVSREKKESFPLTVTSAQKNPTAFYLCASSIGQLYYGYTFGSGTRLTVV.

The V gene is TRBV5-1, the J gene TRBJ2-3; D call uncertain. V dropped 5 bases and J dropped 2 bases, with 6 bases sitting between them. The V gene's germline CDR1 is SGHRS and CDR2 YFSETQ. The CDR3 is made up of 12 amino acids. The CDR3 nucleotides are TGCGCCAGCAGGCGTACCACAGATACGCAGTATTTT. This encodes CASRRTTDTQYF.

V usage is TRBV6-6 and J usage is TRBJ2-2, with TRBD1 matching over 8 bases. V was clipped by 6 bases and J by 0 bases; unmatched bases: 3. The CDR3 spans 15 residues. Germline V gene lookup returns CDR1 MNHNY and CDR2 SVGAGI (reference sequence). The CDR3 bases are TGTGCCAGCAGCCAACAGGGGGCGAACACCGGGGAGCTGTTTTTT. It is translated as CASSQQGANTGELFF.

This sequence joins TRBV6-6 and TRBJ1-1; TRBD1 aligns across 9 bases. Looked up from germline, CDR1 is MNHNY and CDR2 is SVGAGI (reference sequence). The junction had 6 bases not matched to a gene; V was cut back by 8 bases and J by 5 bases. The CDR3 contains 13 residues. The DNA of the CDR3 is TGTGCCAGCCTACAGGGGGCGCTGACTGAAGCTTTCTTT. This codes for CASLQGALTEAFF.